This T cell receptor beta chain was profiled in a study of shared clonotypes between healthy human individuals. Study-level information: The donors, a couple of women and three men, were aged 18 to 49. Researchers assigned three CD4 naive, three CD4 memory, two CD8 naive and one CD8 memory plate to each donor.

CDR1 is LGHNA and CDR2 is YSLEER in the germline V gene. The CDR3 spans 16 residues. V was shortened by 2 bases and J by 5 bases, with 18 bases between the two germline ends. CD8 memory merged CD45RO+ cells and CCR7-negative CD45RA+ TemRA cells into one population. Using immunoSEQ multiplex PCR, the repertoire was profiled, and TCRdb retains in-frame clones only, with some absent. Of roughly 700,000 clones in the sample, about nine tenths were seen once. The gene calls are TRBV4-3 and TRBJ1-1; D uncertain. This receptor was taken from a man aged 18 to 29 in good health. Some clones in this sample may be carry-over from other donors' samples. Sequenced: memory CD8+ T cells from PBMCs. Sample subset: CD45RO+ cells pooled with CCR7-negative TemRA cells. Written as DNA, the CDR3 is TGCGCCAGCAGCCAAAGAGGGCGGACCCTAGGTACTGAAGCTTTCTTT. Its protein is CASSQRGRTLGTEAFF.